These 21 T cell receptor beta chains originate from one sample sequenced in a study of cytomegalovirus exposure and HLA in healthy donors. The PCR employed 60 Vbeta primers together with 13 Jbeta primers. Produced via immunoSEQ multiplex PCR; TCRdb's table is partial and in-frame only. The sample yields 100,000 to 120,000 clones, over 60% seen once. Sequenced input: PBMCs. These receptors were obtained from a woman aged 55-70 years in good health and CMV-seropositive.

The rearrangement joins TRBV29-1 to TRBJ2-5; 9 bases are a match to TRBD2. The end of the DNA aligns better with TRBJ2-7, so the J call may be wrong. This CDR3 region has 16 residues. Germline V gene sequence: CDR1 SQVTM, CDR2 ANQGSEA. The CDR3 sequence: CSVEGSLAGDLYEQYF. The CDR3 DNA reads TGCAGCGTTGAAGGCTCTTTAGCGGGGGACCTCTACGAGCAGTACTTC.

The rearrangement uses TRBV19 and TRBJ1-1; 8 positions match TRBD1. The CDR3 is 15 residues long. The J segment lost 7 bases and the V segment lost 5 bases, leaving 12 bases of the junction unmatched. In germline, CDR1 is LNHDA, CDR2 SQIVND (reference sequence). The CDR3 bases are TGTGCCAGTAGTGGATCCGGACAGGGAGAAAGTGAAGCTTTCTTT. This translates into CASSGSGQGESEAFF. The full variable domain, with the rest looked up from reference TRBV19 and TRBJ1-1, is DGGITQSPKYLFRKEGQNVTLSCEQNLNHDAMYWYRQDPGQGLRLIYYSQIVNDFQKGDIAEGYSVSREKKESFPLTVTSAQKNPTAFYLCASSGSGQGESEAFFGQGTRLTVV.

The V call is TRBV6-6, the J call TRBJ1-1; D may be TRBD1 (6 bases). CDR3 size: 13 residues. Germline CDR1 is MNHNY and CDR2 is SVGAGI (reference sequence). Trimming cost V 5 bases and J 3 bases, with 10 bases left between them. CDR3 amino acids: CASSPQGHTEAFF. CDR3 DNA sequence: TGTGCCAGCAGTCCTCAGGGGCACACTGAAGCTTTCTTT.

This chain connects TRBV28 to TRBJ1-5; unclear D gene. CDR3 length equals 12 residues. Between the trimmed V and J ends, which lost 2 bases and 5 bases, there was a span of 4 bases. Germline V gives CDR1 MDHEN, CDR2 SYDVKM. Here the CDR3 DNA reads TGTGCCAGCAGTTTACTCGATCAGCCCCAGCATTTT. This translates into CASSLLDQPQHF.

The chain carries TRBV28 and TRBJ1-1; 11 bases agree with TRBD1. The V gene's germline CDR1 is MDHEN and CDR2 SYDVKM. Trimming removed 4 bases from V and 5 bases from J; junction bases left unmatched: 9. There are 16 residues in the CDR3. The DNA for the CDR3 is TGTGCCAGCAGTTCGATCGGGACAGGGGGTTTGACTGAAGCTTTCTTT. This sequence encodes CASSSIGTGGLTEAFF.

V gene TRBV5-1 combines with J gene TRBJ2-7, with D tentatively TRBD1 (6 bases). Germline CDR1 and CDR2: SGHRS and YFSETQ. This CDR3 contains 15 residues. V was clipped by 0 bases and J by 5 bases, with 15 bases between them. The CDR3 reads CASSLDFGTRNEQYF. The CDR3 bases are TGCGCCAGCAGCTTGGATTTCGGGACAAGGAACGAGCAGTACTTC.

The chain carries TRBV19 and TRBJ1-5, with D tentatively TRBD1 (5 bases). The CDR3 consists of 15 residues. Germline CDR1 reads LNHDA; CDR2 reads SQIVND (reference sequence). The germline V and J ends were trimmed by 4 bases and 5 bases, with 15 bases remaining between them. The CDR3 spells CASSKGAGTYQPQHF. DNA for the CDR3: TGTGCCAGTAGTAAGGGTGCAGGGACTTATCAGCCCCAGCATTTT.

The chain has TRBV9 and TRBJ2-7, with TRBD1 matching 8 bases. Germline V lookup: CDR1 SGDLS, CDR2 YYNGEE. The CDR3 length is 17 residues. The junction had 10 bases not matched to a gene; V was cut back by 1 base and J by 1 base. CDR3 amino acids: CASSVLDSGTGSYEQYF. The CDR3 nucleotides read TGTGCCAGCAGCGTACTGGACTCCGGGACAGGTTCCTACGAGCAGTACTTC.

The V gene is TRBV6-6, the J gene TRBJ1-5; D is undetermined. CDR1 and CDR2 from the germline V gene are MNHNY and SVGAGI (reference sequence). The CDR3 runs 12 residues. V lost 2 bases, J lost 5 bases, and 4 bases lay in between. DNA of the CDR3: TGTGCCAGCAGTTACCGGGATCAGCCCCAGCATTTT. Residues: CASSYRDQPQHF.

This chain joins TRBV6-5 and TRBJ1-2; D is unresolved. The CDR3 loop spans 13 amino acids. The germline V gene encodes CDR1 MNHEY and CDR2 SVGAGI. Trimming pared 8 bases from V and 0 bases from J, leaving 10 bases between. The CDR3 region has the DNA TGTGCCAGCCGCCGAGAGACTAACTATGGCTACACCTTC. Translated, it gives CASRRETNYGYTF.

The chain couples TRBV18 to TRBJ2-7; TRBD1 matches at 7 bases. CDR3 length: 14 residues. The germline CDR1 and CDR2 sequences are KGHSH and LQKENI. V dropped 6 bases and J dropped 6; count of bases not matched to a gene: 11. The CDR3 nucleotides are TGTGCCAGCTCGGCCGGGACAGCCGCCGTCGAGCAGTACTTC. Its translation is CASSAGTAAVEQYF.

Here the CDR3 reads CASSLIAGGPGTQYF. The DNA for the CDR3 is TGTGCCAGCAGCTTAATCGCGGGAGGGCCTGGTACGCAGTATTTT. This rearrangement joins TRBV7-3 to TRBJ2-3, with 9 bases identical to TRBD2. The germline V gene encodes CDR1 SGHTA and CDR2 FQGTGA. The CDR3 is 15 amino acids. The V and J ends lost 1 base and 8 bases, in that order; junction bases with no gene match: 7.

This clone was seen a handful of times. The chain carries TRBV6-5 and TRBJ2-7; 10 nucleotides agree with TRBD2. The V gene end was trimmed by 4 bases and the J gene end by 1 base; junction bases not matched to a gene: 4. This CDR3 is built from 15 residues. Germline V gives CDR1 MNHEY, CDR2 SVGAGI. For the CDR3, the DNA is TGTGCCAGCAGTTTACTACTAGCGGGATCCTACGAGCAGTACTTC. Its protein is CASSLLLAGSYEQYF.

The count of this clone is one. The rearrangement uses TRBV5-1 and TRBJ2-7; TRBD1 matches at 9 bases. Looked up from germline, CDR1 is SGHRS and CDR2 is YFSETQ. The CDR3 consists of 14 residues. The V and J ends lost 4 bases and 3 bases, in that order; junction bases with no gene match: 5. The CDR3 protein is CASSRTGDRYEQYF. CDR3 coding DNA: TGCGCCAGCAGCCGGACAGGGGACCGCTACGAGCAGTACTTC.

The rearrangement links TRBV27 to TRBJ2-7; 8 bases agree with TRBD1. The J segment lost 1 base and the V segment lost 4 bases, leaving 9 bases of the junction unmatched. CDR1 is MNHEY, CDR2 SMNVEV, per germline (reference sequence). The CDR3 runs 16 residues. The CDR3 bases are TGTGCCAGCAGTTCGACAGGGGATCCTACATCCTACGAGCAGTACTTC. It codes for CASSSTGDPTSYEQYF.

The chain links TRBV15 to TRBJ2-1; TRBD2 matches at 14 bases. The CDR3 consists of 18 residues. Germline CDR1 reads LNHNV; CDR2 reads YYDKDF (reference sequence). V shed 2 bases and J 8 bases; nucleotides not matched to a gene: 11. CDR3 protein: CATSRTGTSGRTLDEQFF. The DNA of the CDR3 is TGTGCCACCAGCAGAACCGGGACTAGCGGGAGAACCTTGGATGAGCAGTTCTTC.

This chain uses TRBV12-5 with TRBJ1-5; the D gene is possibly TRBD1 (6 bases). V was trimmed by 0 bases and J by 4 bases, leaving 22 bases between them. The CDR3 sequence is 19 residues long. Germline V CDR1 and CDR2: LGHNT, FRNRAP. The CDR3 here is CASGLVQVKGDTRNQPQHF. The CDR3 nucleotides read TGTGCTAGTGGTTTGGTACAGGTGAAGGGGGACACCAGAAATCAGCCCCAGCATTTT.

CDR3 in amino acids: CASSLDGSSVYEQYF. The CDR3 DNA follows: TGTGCCAGCAGCTTAGATGGCTCCTCAGTCTACGAGCAGTACTTC. V and J are TRBV7-9 and TRBJ2-7; no clear D gene. The V and J ends lost 1 base and 3 bases respectively, with 13 bases between them. This CDR3 region has 15 residues. Germline V gene sequence: CDR1 SEHNR, CDR2 FQNEAQ (reference sequence).

The chain combines TRBV7-9 with TRBJ1-3; TRBD1 aligns across 7 bases. Losses at the gene ends were 5 bases for V and 3 bases for J; bases not matched to a gene: 7. The CDR3 has 15 amino acids. Germline values: CDR1 SEHNR, CDR2 FQNEAQ (reference sequence). CDR3 sequence reads: CASSVTTGDGNTIYF. CDR3 nucleotide sequence: TGTGCCAGCAGCGTTACCACAGGGGATGGAAACACCATATATTTT.

This clone was counted once. CDR3 nucleotide sequence: TGTGCCAGCAGCGTAGACACTAGCGGGACAAATGAGCAGTTCTTC. Translated: CASSVDTSGTNEQFF. The genes are TRBV9 and TRBJ2-1, with 10 bases fitting TRBD2. Per germline, CDR1 SGDLS and CDR2 YYNGEE. With 0 bases clipped from V and 7 bases from J, the junction kept 4 bases outside the gene matches. This CDR3 is 15 amino acids long.

The V and J genes are TRBV7-3 and TRBJ1-1; 11 bases line up with TRBD1. Unmatched junction bases numbered 9, after V lost 2 bases and J lost 1 base. The CDR3 runs to 18 residues. Germline V CDR1 and CDR2: SGHTA, FQGTGA. The CDR3 sequence is CASSLSGGQGAPNTEAFF. The CDR3 DNA sequence: TGTGCCAGCAGCTTATCCGGAGGACAGGGGGCCCCGAACACTGAAGCTTTCTTT. Supplemented by reference TRBV7-3 and TRBJ1-1, the full variable domain reads GAGVSQTPSNKVTEKGKYVELRCDPISGHTALYWYRQSLGQGPEFLIYFQGTGAADDSGLPNDRFFAVRPEGSVSTLKIQRTERGDSAVYLCASSLSGGQGAPNTEAFFGQGTRLTVV.